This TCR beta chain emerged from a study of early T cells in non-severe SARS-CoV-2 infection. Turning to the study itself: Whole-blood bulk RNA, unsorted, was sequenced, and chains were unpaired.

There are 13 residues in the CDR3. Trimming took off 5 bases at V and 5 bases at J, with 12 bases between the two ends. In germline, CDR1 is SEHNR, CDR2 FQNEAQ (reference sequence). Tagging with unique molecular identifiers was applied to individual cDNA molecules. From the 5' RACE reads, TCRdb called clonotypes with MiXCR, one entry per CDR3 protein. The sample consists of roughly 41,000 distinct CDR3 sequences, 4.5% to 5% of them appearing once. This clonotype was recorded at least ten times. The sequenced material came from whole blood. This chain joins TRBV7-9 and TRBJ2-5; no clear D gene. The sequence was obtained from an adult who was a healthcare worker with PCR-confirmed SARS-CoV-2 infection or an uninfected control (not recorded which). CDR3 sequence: CASSNSYTETQYF. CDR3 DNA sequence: TGTGCCAGCAGCAACAGTTACACGGAGACCCAGTACTTC.